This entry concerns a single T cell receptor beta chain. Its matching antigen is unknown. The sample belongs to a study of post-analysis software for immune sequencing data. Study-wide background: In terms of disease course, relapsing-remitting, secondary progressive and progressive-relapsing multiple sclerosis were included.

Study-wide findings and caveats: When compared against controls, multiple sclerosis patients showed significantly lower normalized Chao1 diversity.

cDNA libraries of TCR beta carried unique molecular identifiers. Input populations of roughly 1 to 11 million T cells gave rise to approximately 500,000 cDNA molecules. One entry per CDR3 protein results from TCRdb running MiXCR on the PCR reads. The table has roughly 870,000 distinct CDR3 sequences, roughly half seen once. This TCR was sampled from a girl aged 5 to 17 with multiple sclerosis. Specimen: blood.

As DNA, the CDR3 is TGTGCCAGCAGCCTCTCCTGGTCTAGCGGGATCAGAGGGCCCTTCTCCTACAATGAGCAGTTCTTC. Translating it yields CASSLSWSSGIRGPFSYNEQFF. The chain combines TRBV28 with TRBJ2-1; 9 positions match TRBD2. This CDR3 comprises 22 residues. V lost 6 bases, J lost 0 bases, and 24 bases stayed unmatched. Germline V CDR1 and CDR2: MDHEN, SYDVKM.